The 26 T cell receptor beta chains presented below share a single source sample, sequenced in a study of blood T cell repertoires in COVID-19 (dated by TCRdb to about 2020). Library preparation was by the immunoSEQ multiplex PCR assay. The table comes from immuneACCESS by way of TCRdb, which keeps in-frame sequences with V and J called. Part of the clones is missing from these tables; in studies checked, under half for an unresolved V gene and the rest for unknown reasons. Present in this sample are under 400,000 clones, approximately 89% of which were seen just once. The ten largest clones capture under 5% of the sample. Sequenced: peripheral blood. These receptors originate from an older woman with COVID-19, enrolled during active disease.

This clone was observed once. The gene calls are TRBV5-1 and TRBJ2-5, with 9 positions matching TRBD2. V lost 9 bases to trimming and J lost 3 bases; unmatched junction nucleotides: 12. The CDR3 has 15 amino acids. Germline V gene data show CDR1 as SGHRS and CDR2 as YFSETQ. This CDR3 reads CATTMGLAGKETQYF. Here the CDR3 DNA reads TGCGCCACCACTATGGGGCTAGCGGGGAAAGAGACCCAGTACTTC.

The rearrangement links TRBV18 to TRBJ2-1; 7 bases are shared with TRBD2. Trimming at V came to 3 bases and at J to 7 bases, leaving 12 bases not matched to a gene. CDR1 and CDR2 (germline): KGHSH, LQKENI. The CDR3 sequence is 16 residues long. The CDR3 sequence is CASSPRTGGGVNEQFF. The CDR3 DNA reads TGTGCCAGCTCACCCAGGACTGGCGGGGGAGTGAATGAGCAGTTCTTC. Looking up the rest from reference TRBV18 and TRBJ2-1 gives the full variable domain: NAGVMQNPRHLVRRRGQEARLRCSPMKGHSHVYWYRQLPEEGLKFMVYLQKENIIDESGMPKERFSAEFPKEGPSILRIQQVVRGDSAAYFCASSPRTGGGVNEQFFGPGTRLTVL.

This clone was detected only once. The chain uses TRBV27 and TRBJ2-3; 7 bases map to TRBD2. Trimming removed 6 bases from V and 4 bases from J; junction bases left unmatched: 4. Germline V gene sequence: CDR1 MNHEY, CDR2 SMNVEV (reference sequence). The CDR3 consists of 13 residues. CDR3 protein: CASRGREADTQYF. Written as DNA, the CDR3 is TGTGCCAGCAGGGGGAGGGAAGCAGATACGCAGTATTTT.

The chain combines TRBV15 with TRBJ2-6, with D possibly matching TRBD2 (7 bases). The CDR3 runs 16 residues. Germline V gene sequence: CDR1 LNHNV, CDR2 YYDKDF (reference sequence). Trimming left V 4 bases short and J 4 bases short, with 14 bases between. Written as DNA, the CDR3 is TGTGCCACCAGCAACTGGGGGGGGGCCGGGGCCAACGTCCTGACTTTC. It yields the protein CATSNWGGAGANVLTF.

V and J are TRBV27 and TRBJ2-7; D might be TRBD2 (6 bases). Germline V gives CDR1 MNHEY, CDR2 SMNVEV (reference sequence). V was pared by 2 bases and J by 7 bases, with 18 bases between. The length of the CDR3 is 15 residues. The CDR3 nucleotides are TGTGCCAGCAGTTTAATGGACGGCGGGGCGCGGGAGCAGTACTTC. Protein product: CASSLMDGGAREQYF.

The gene calls are TRBV29-1 and TRBJ2-5, with TRBD1 identical over 8 bases. In germline, CDR1 is SQVTM, CDR2 ANQGSEA. Losses at the gene ends were 7 bases for V and 5 bases for J; bases not matched to a gene: 12. The CDR3 consists of 14 residues. The CDR3: CSAPASGGGETQYF. The CDR3 nucleotides read TGCAGCGCCCCCGCCTCAGGGGGCGGGGAGACCCAGTACTTC.

This chain connects TRBV5-1 to TRBJ2-2; tentative D call: TRBD1 (5 bases). Germline V gene lookup returns CDR1 SGHRS and CDR2 YFSETQ. The CDR3 runs 15 residues. V lost 0 bases and J 4 bases, leaving 10 bases between the germline ends. CDR3 in DNA: TGCGCCAGCAGCTTGGGGGGCCTGACCACCGGGGAGCTGTTTTTT. It translates to CASSLGGLTTGELFF.

A few counts support this clone. Here the CDR3 DNA reads TGCGCCAGCAGCCAAGAATTCCGGGTTAGCGCCATCACAGATACGCAGTATTTT. Encoded protein: CASSQEFRVSAITDTQYF. The V call is TRBV4-1, the J call TRBJ2-3; tentatively, D is TRBD2 (5 bases). CDR1 is MGHRA, CDR2 YSYEKL, per germline. The CDR3 consists of 18 residues. V was clipped by 0 bases and J by 2 bases, with 18 bases between them.

This clone has only one observation. This chain joins TRBV19 and TRBJ1-5; TRBD1 matches 12 bases. The CDR3 spans 18 residues. The germline CDR1 and CDR2 sequences are LNHDA and SQIVND (reference sequence). V shed 4 bases, J shed 3 bases, and the junction held 10 bases outside the gene matches. CDR3 coding DNA: TGTGCCAGTAGTAGAAGAAAGGGACAGGGGGCCATCAATCAGCCCCAGCATTTT. Its translation is CASSRRKGQGAINQPQHF.

The gene calls are TRBV5-5 and TRBJ1-2; a weak D match, TRBD1 (6 bases). V lost 4 bases and J 2 bases, leaving 9 bases between the germline ends. The CDR3 has 13 amino acids. In germline, CDR1 is SGHKS, CDR2 YYEKEE (reference sequence). The CDR3 DNA reads TGTGCCAGCAGCCCGGACAGCAACTATGGCTACACCTTC. Translating it yields CASSPDSNYGYTF.

The table lists this clone with a count of one. The chain employs TRBV9 and TRBJ2-5; possibly TRBD1 for D (5 bases). V gave up 0 bases and J gave up 4 bases, with 13 bases separating them. This CDR3 is built from 15 residues. Per the germline V gene, CDR1 is SGDLS and CDR2 is YYNGEE. CDR3 in amino acids: CASSVVGSGRETQYF. CDR3 nucleotides: TGTGCCAGCAGCGTAGTTGGTTCAGGGCGAGAGACCCAGTACTTC. The complete variable domain, with remaining parts taken from reference TRBV9 and TRBJ2-5, reads DSGVTQTPKHLITATGQRVTLRCSPRSGDLSVYWYQQSLDQGLQFLIQYYNGEERAKGNILERFSAQQFPDLHSELNLSSLELGDSALYFCASSVVGSGRETQYFGPGTRLLVL.

This chain uses TRBV9 with TRBJ1-3, with 7 bases aligning to TRBD1. From germline, CDR1 is SGDLS and CDR2 YYNGEE. CDR3 length: 14 residues. J lost 4 bases, V lost 3 bases, and 4 bases had no gene match. This CDR3 reads CASSANRGGNTIYF. The CDR3, as DNA: TGTGCCAGCAGCGCTAACAGGGGAGGAAACACCATATATTTT. Full variable domain (rest looked up from reference TRBV9 and TRBJ1-3): DSGVTQTPKHLITATGQRVTLRCSPRSGDLSVYWYQQSLDQGLQFLIQYYNGEERAKGNILERFSAQQFPDLHSELNLSSLELGDSALYFCASSANRGGNTIYFGEGSWLTVV.

The chain has TRBV5-1 and TRBJ1-5; TRBD1 agrees at 8 bases. Losses at the gene ends were 0 bases for V and 2 bases for J; bases not matched to a gene: 7. The CDR3 totals 17 residues. Germline CDR1 is SGHRS and CDR2 is YFSETQ. The CDR3: CASSLGSGGDGNQPQHF. The CDR3 DNA sequence: TGCGCCAGCAGCTTGGGGTCAGGGGGCGATGGCAATCAGCCCCAGCATTTT. Filled out from reference TRBV5-1 and TRBJ1-5, the complete variable domain reads KAGVTQTPRYLIKTRGQQVTLSCSPISGHRSVSWYQQTPGQGLQFLFEYFSETQRNKGNFPGRFSGRQFSNSRSEMNVSTLELGDSALYLCASSLGSGGDGNQPQHFGDGTRLSIL.

The chain employs TRBV5-1 and TRBJ1-6, with 10 positions matching TRBD1. This CDR3 spans 18 amino acids. Germline V gives CDR1 SGHRS, CDR2 YFSETQ. V shed 4 bases, J shed 5 bases, and the junction held 12 bases outside the gene matches. The CDR3 loop reads CASSKGQGRPLDNSPLHF. The CDR3 DNA follows: TGCGCCAGCAGCAAGGGACAGGGGAGGCCCCTCGATAATTCACCCCTCCACTTT. The complete variable domain, with remaining parts taken from reference TRBV5-1 and TRBJ1-6, reads KAGVTQTPRYLIKTRGQQVTLSCSPISGHRSVSWYQQTPGQGLQFLFEYFSETQRNKGNFPGRFSGRQFSNSRSEMNVSTLELGDSALYLCASSKGQGRPLDNSPLHFGNGTRLTVT.

This chain connects TRBV20-1 to TRBJ1-2, with a tentative D call TRBD1 (6 bases). V was trimmed by 8 bases and J by 8 bases, leaving 15 bases between them. CDR1 and CDR2 from the germline V gene are DFQATT and SNEGSKA (reference sequence). This CDR3 spans 11 amino acids. The CDR3 reads CSTYRVLGYTF. In nucleotides, the CDR3 is TGCAGTACTTACAGGGTTCTCGGCTACACCTTC.

The rearrangement links TRBV7-8 to TRBJ1-3, with D perhaps matching TRBD1 (5 bases). The CDR3 covers 15 residues. V was shortened by 5 bases and J by 4 bases, with 15 bases between the two germline ends. Germline V CDR1 and CDR2: SGHVS, FQNEAQ. CDR3 nucleotides: TGTGCCAGCAGCCCCAATCGGACACCAGGAAACACCATATATTTT. It codes for CASSPNRTPGNTIYF.

V gene TRBV5-1 combines with J gene TRBJ1-1, with 9 bases aligning to TRBD1. Germline values: CDR1 SGHRS, CDR2 YFSETQ. This CDR3 is built from 15 residues. The junction had 8 bases not matched to a gene; V was cut back by 4 bases and J by 4 bases. CDR3 protein: CASSAGQGTGTEAFF. The CDR3 bases are TGCGCCAGCAGCGCCGGACAGGGGACGGGCACTGAAGCTTTCTTT.

V usage is TRBV5-1 and J usage is TRBJ1-6, with TRBD1 matching over 10 bases. Germline CDR1 and CDR2: SGHRS and YFSETQ. With V trimmed by 5 bases and J by 7 bases, 6 bases remained unmatched. There are 15 residues in the CDR3. CDR3 DNA: TGCGCCAGCAGTGTCGGACAGGGGGGAAATTCACCCCTCCACTTT. Translated, it gives CASSVGQGGNSPLHF.

Points on this clone: The same CDR3 arises from other DNA sequences in this sample as well. The gene calls are TRBV6-5 and TRBJ1-2, with a tentative D call TRBD1 (5 bases). Germline V gene sequence: CDR1 MNHEY, CDR2 SVGAGI. Trimming removed 0 bases from V and 5 bases from J, with 10 bases in between. The CDR3 has 14 amino acids. The CDR3 here is CASSYSRTNYGYTF. CDR3 nucleotides: TGTGCCAGCAGTTACTCGAGGACAAATTATGGCTACACCTTC.

V usage is TRBV11-2 and J usage is TRBJ1-2, with 9 bases that match TRBD1. The CDR3 sequence is 15 residues long. Trimming cost V 3 bases and J 2 bases; bases outside gene matches: 4. Germline V gene sequence: CDR1 SGHAT, CDR2 FQNNGV. The CDR3 loop is CASSFGQGRNYGYTF. For the CDR3, the DNA is TGTGCCAGCAGCTTTGGACAGGGGCGGAACTATGGCTACACCTTC.

The V call is TRBV9, the J call TRBJ2-4; TRBD2 might be the D (5 bases). V was pared by 3 bases and J by 0 bases, with 13 bases between. The CDR3 loop spans 16 amino acids. CDR1 is SGDLS and CDR2 is YYNGEE in the germline V gene. CDR3 sequence (DNA): TGTGCCAGCAGCGGCGGCAGAGGGCTAGCCAAAAACATTCAGTACTTC. Its translation: CASSGGRGLAKNIQYF.

This clone has a handful of counts. This CDR3 reads CAISLGASSGNTIYF. DNA of the CDR3: TGTGCCATCAGTCTAGGGGCTAGCTCTGGAAACACCATATATTTT. The rearrangement links TRBV10-3 to TRBJ1-3, with D possibly TRBD1 on 5 matching bases. CDR3 length equals 15 residues. Germline V gives CDR1 ENHRY, CDR2 SYGVKD. V was shortened by 5 bases and J by 0 bases, with 11 bases between the two germline ends.

V usage is TRBV12-3 or TRBV12-4 and J usage is TRBJ1-2; D gene uncertain. Trimming cost V 8 bases and J 2 bases, with 12 bases left between them. The CDR3 runs 13 residues. The CDR3 nucleotides are TGTGCCAGCGGGCATTGGGTGAACTATGGCTACACCTTC. It specifies CASGHWVNYGYTF.

On this clone: Other DNA sequences of this sample code for an identical CDR3. The chain couples TRBV7-3 to TRBJ1-1; possibly TRBD1 for D (5 bases). Germline-derived CDR1 and CDR2 are SGHTA and FQGTGA. Trimming removed 2 bases from V and 1 base from J, with 8 bases in between. This CDR3 has 14 amino acids. For the CDR3, the DNA is TGTGCCAGCAGCTTAGGACATACGAACACTGAAGCTTTCTTT. It translates to CASSLGHTNTEAFF.

The chain links TRBV9 to TRBJ1-5, with 7 positions matching TRBD1. In germline, CDR1 is SGDLS, CDR2 YYNGEE. The trim removed 3 bases at V and 9 bases at J, leaving 12 bases unmatched. The CDR3 is 15 amino acids. The DNA for the CDR3 is TGTGCCAGCAGCGGACAGGGTCATCAAGGGGGGCCCCAGCATTTT. Translating gives CASSGQGHQGGPQHF.

The V call is TRBV28, the J call TRBJ2-7, with 7 bases lining up with TRBD1. Germline V gives CDR1 MDHEN, CDR2 SYDVKM. The CDR3 loop spans 14 amino acids. Germline trimming cut 2 bases from V and 6 bases from J; bases unmatched to any gene: 7. The CDR3 protein is CASSLPGTASEQYF. For the CDR3, the DNA is TGTGCCAGCAGTTTACCCGGGACAGCTAGCGAGCAGTACTTC.